One sample yielded the 28 T cell receptor beta chains listed below, sequenced in a study of human T cells and chemical hapten exposure. TCRdb used MiXCR to reprocess the RACE reads, holding one entry per CDR3 protein. This table holds around 42,000 distinct CDR3 sequences, over 3% found once. Time point given: patch test 2, 6 weeks after DPC sensitization. Treatment specified: therapeutic diphenylcyclopropenone sensitization with weekly scalp DPC. Sequencing used whole blood, obtained in connection with sensitization to the hapten diphenylcyclopropenone (DPC). These receptors all stem from a man in his forties with alopecia areata. Some clones in this sample may be carry-over from other donors' samples.

This rearrangement joins TRBV4-1 to TRBJ2-1; D gene uncertain. The CDR3 is 14 amino acids. The V gene's germline CDR1 is MGHRA and CDR2 YSYEKL. Trimming took 0 bases from V and 5 from J, leaving 8 bases between them. The CDR3: CASSQEGGHNEQFF. The DNA of the CDR3 is TGCGCCAGCAGCCAAGAAGGCGGTCACAATGAGCAGTTCTTC.

There are many counts of this clonotype. This sequence joins TRBV6-5 and TRBJ2-3; TRBD2 is a possible D gene (6 bases). CDR3 size: 16 residues. CDR1 and CDR2 (germline): MNHEY, SVGAGI. With 0 bases removed from V and 0 bases from J, the gap between germline ends came to 10 bases. CDR3 residues: CASSYSRRASTDTQYF. DNA of the CDR3: TGTGCCAGCAGTTACTCGAGGAGGGCTAGCACAGATACGCAGTATTTT.

This clonotype was observed many times. The gene calls are TRBV5-6 and TRBJ2-1, with a possible D match to TRBD2 (5 bases). The CDR3 is 13 amino acids. Germline CDR1 SGHDT, CDR2 YYEEEE. Trimming cost V 1 base and J 7 bases, with 9 bases left between them. In DNA, the CDR3 is TGTGCCAGCAGCTTGATCCGGGGAAATGAGCAGTTCTTC. Its translation is CASSLIRGNEQFF.

This clonotype appeared many times. V usage is TRBV28 and J usage is TRBJ2-1; TRBD2 aligns across 11 bases. V lost 4 bases to trimming and J lost 8 bases; unmatched junction nucleotides: 13. Germline V CDR1 and CDR2: MDHEN, SYDVKM. The CDR3 has 17 amino acids. The CDR3 reads CASSSGLAGGLFYEQFF. The CDR3 DNA follows: TGTGCCAGCAGTTCCGGGCTAGCGGGAGGTTTGTTTTATGAGCAGTTCTTC.

This clonotype was seen ten or more times. V usage is TRBV6-5 and J usage is TRBJ2-2, with 9 bases fitting TRBD2. CDR3 length equals 13 residues. From germline, CDR1 is MNHEY and CDR2 SVGAGI. The V segment lost 6 bases and the J segment 11 bases; nucleotides outside the gene matches: 7. CDR3 DNA sequence: TGTGCCAGCAGCCCGCTAGCGGGATTCGAGCTGTTTTTT. Protein product: CASSPLAGFELFF.

There are many counts of this clonotype. The V and J genes are TRBV20-1 and TRBJ1-1; the D is unclear. The germline V and J ends were trimmed by 6 bases and 1 base, with 15 bases remaining between them. CDR3 length equals 14 residues. CDR1 is DFQATT and CDR2 is SNEGSKA in the germline V gene (reference sequence). The CDR3 is CSAVLPVGNTEAFF. DNA for the CDR3: TGCAGTGCCGTCCTCCCGGTGGGGAACACTGAAGCTTTCTTT.

This clonotype has ten or more counts. The chain recombines TRBV20-1 with TRBJ2-5; D possibly corresponds to TRBD2 (5 bases). This CDR3 is built from 14 residues. The V gene's germline CDR1 is DFQATT and CDR2 SNEGSKA (reference sequence). The V end was cut by 0 bases, the J end by 5 bases, with 13 bases between. CDR3: CSARDLLAGETQYF. For the CDR3, the DNA is TGCAGTGCTAGAGATCTCCTAGCCGGTGAGACCCAGTACTTC.

This clonotype occurred many times. This chain links TRBV18 with TRBJ1-1; D is ambiguous. The CDR3 has 14 residues. Germline V gene data show CDR1 as KGHSH and CDR2 as LQKENI. V was clipped by 6 bases and J by 4 bases, with 15 bases between them. CDR3 residues: CASSPGMSFTEAFF. The CDR3 DNA is TGTGCCAGCTCCCCCGGGATGTCTTTCACTGAAGCTTTCTTT.

This clonotype was recorded many times. This rearrangement joins TRBV5-1 to TRBJ1-2; tentatively, D is TRBD1 (6 bases). Germline V gene data show CDR1 as SGHRS and CDR2 as YFSETQ. The CDR3 contains 14 residues. With 4 bases removed from V and 8 bases from J, the gap between germline ends came to 18 bases. CDR3 DNA sequence: TGCGCCAGCAGCACTGAGAAGGGGGTAGGGGGCTACACCTTC. It yields the protein CASSTEKGVGGYTF.

In its sample, this clonotype was seen many times. The chain combines TRBV6-5 with TRBJ2-3; D is possibly TRBD2 (5 bases). Germline CDR1 is MNHEY and CDR2 is SVGAGI. The CDR3 totals 15 residues. The V end lost 9 bases, the J end lost 1 base, and 17 bases lay between the germline ends. The CDR3 here is CASSGAEDGTDTQYF. CDR3 nucleotide sequence: TGTGCCAGTTCGGGCGCGGAGGACGGCACAGATACGCAGTATTTT.

This clonotype appeared many times. The rearrangement joins TRBV9 to TRBJ1-1; D unresolved. Trimming shortened V by 0 bases and J by 1 base, and 10 bases separated the two germline ends. This CDR3 comprises 15 residues. CDR1 is SGDLS, CDR2 YYNGEE, per germline. The DNA for the CDR3 is TGTGCCAGCAGCGTAGACGGAACGTCGAACACTGAAGCTTTCTTT. Translated, it gives CASSVDGTSNTEAFF.

This clonotype was observed at least ten times. V and J are TRBV5-1 and TRBJ2-6; D uncertain. The germline V and J ends were trimmed by 4 bases and 4 bases, with 6 bases remaining between them. The CDR3 has 13 amino acids. The V gene's germline CDR1 is SGHRS and CDR2 YFSETQ. CDR3 DNA: TGCGCCAGCAGCGCCGAGGGGGCCAACGTCCTGACTTTC. It is translated as CASSAEGANVLTF. Filled out from reference TRBV5-1 and TRBJ2-6, the complete variable domain reads KAGVTQTPRYLIKTRGQQVTLSCSPISGHRSVSWYQQTPGQGLQFLFEYFSETQRNKGNFPGRFSGRQFSNSRSEMNVSTLELGDSALYLCASSAEGANVLTFGAGSRLTVL.

A few counts support this clonotype. V usage is TRBV7-2 and J usage is TRBJ2-7; a weak D match, TRBD1 (6 bases). Trimming took off 4 bases at V and 0 bases at J, with 13 bases between the two ends. CDR3 size: 15 residues. Germline V CDR1 and CDR2: SGHTA, FQGNSA. DNA of the CDR3: TGTGCCAGCAGCTCCCTATGGGGGCTCTCCTACGAGCAGTACTTC. The encoded protein is CASSSLWGLSYEQYF.

This clonotype was counted many times. This chain connects TRBV20-1 to TRBJ2-5; D unclear. The CDR3 is 10 amino acids. Deletions cut 4 bases from V and 7 bases from J, with 7 bases between. CDR1 is DFQATT, CDR2 SNEGSKA, per germline (reference sequence). The CDR3 bases are TGCAGTGCTACAGGTCCGACCCAGTACTTC. Protein: CSATGPTQYF.

Ten or more counts support this clonotype. The genes are TRBV7-2 and TRBJ2-4; the D gene is possibly TRBD2 (6 bases). The CDR3 extends over 13 amino acids. V lost 5 bases to trimming and J lost 7 bases, with 12 bases between them. CDR1 and CDR2 from the germline V gene are SGHTA and FQGNSA. CDR3 DNA: TGTGCCAGCAGCCCGCCGGAGGGCAACATTCAGTACTTC. It translates to CASSPPEGNIQYF.

This clonotype occurred many times. Here the CDR3 reads CASRTGSYSSNTEAFF. The DNA for the CDR3 is TGCGCCAGCCGGACAGGGTCTTATTCTTCGAACACTGAAGCTTTCTTT. The rearrangement uses TRBV5-1 and TRBJ1-1; 8 bases map to TRBD1. J was trimmed by 1 base and V by 7 bases; bases with no gene match: 12. The CDR3 is 16 amino acids. Germline CDR1 SGHRS, CDR2 YFSETQ. The full variable domain, in which reference TRBV5-1 and TRBJ1-1 provide the parts outside the CDR3, is KAGVTQTPRYLIKTRGQQVTLSCSPISGHRSVSWYQQTPGQGLQFLFEYFSETQRNKGNFPGRFSGRQFSNSRSEMNVSTLELGDSALYLCASRTGSYSSNTEAFFGQGTRLTVV.

This clonotype was seen ten or more times. CDR3 loop: CASSLEGTLNEKLFF. The CDR3, as DNA: TGTGCCAGCAGCTTAGAGGGGACACTTAATGAAAAACTGTTTTTT. This chain uses TRBV7-9 with TRBJ1-4, with a possible D match to TRBD1 (6 bases). Germline V gene sequence: CDR1 SEHNR, CDR2 FQNEAQ (reference sequence). This CDR3 spans 15 amino acids. V lost 1 base, J lost 4 bases, and 10 bases lay in between.

This clonotype came up many times. The rearrangement links TRBV30 to TRBJ2-2; D is perhaps TRBD1 (6 bases). The CDR3 is 15 amino acids. V lost 0 bases to trimming and J lost 5 bases, with 13 bases between them. Per germline, CDR1 GTSNPN and CDR2 SVGIG (reference sequence). The CDR3 DNA reads TGTGCCTGGAGTGTACTCGGGCAGGGGACCGGGGAGCTGTTTTTT. Its translation: CAWSVLGQGTGELFF.

This clonotype was seen ten or more times. V is TRBV6-5 and J is TRBJ2-3; 10 nucleotides agree with TRBD2. The J segment lost 2 bases and the V segment lost 6 bases, leaving 8 bases of the junction unmatched. This CDR3 contains 16 residues. Germline V gene lookup returns CDR1 MNHEY and CDR2 SVGAGI. The CDR3 nucleotides are TGTGCCAGCAGCCAATCCGGACTAGCGGACACAGATACGCAGTATTTT. It encodes CASSQSGLADTDTQYF.

This clonotype was counted ten times or more. This chain uses TRBV6-5 with TRBJ1-1; the D gene is possibly TRBD1 (5 bases). Germline V gene sequence: CDR1 MNHEY, CDR2 SVGAGI. The CDR3 loop spans 15 amino acids. The ends were cut back, 6 bases at V and 5 bases at J, with 19 bases in the middle. The chain's CDR3 is CASSQASGWETEAFF. The CDR3 nucleotides are TGTGCCAGCAGCCAAGCGTCAGGGTGGGAAACTGAAGCTTTCTTT.

This clonotype was seen at least ten times. The chain's CDR3 is CASNAYSLEAFF. CDR3 sequence (DNA): TGTGCCAGCAACGCTTATTCCCTTGAAGCTTTCTTT. This chain uses TRBV7-9 with TRBJ1-1; no clear D gene. This CDR3 comprises 12 residues. Per the germline V gene, CDR1 is SEHNR and CDR2 is FQNEAQ (reference sequence). V lost 7 bases to trimming and J lost 7 bases, with 13 bases between them.

There are many counts of this clonotype. J is TRBJ1-5 and V is TRBV5-5; 9 bases are shared with TRBD1. The germline V gene has CDR1 SGHKS and CDR2 YYEKEE (reference sequence). V lost 3 bases and J lost 7; bases outside the gene matches: 8. The CDR3 has 15 amino acids. The chain's CDR3 is CASSSGTGSGQPQHF. In nucleotides, the CDR3 is TGTGCCAGCAGCTCGGGGACAGGGTCGGGGCAGCCCCAGCATTTT.

V gene TRBV22-1 combines with J gene TRBJ1-4; TRBD1 is the table's D call, not checked against the DNA. TRBV22-1 is deemed a pseudogene. The CDR3 has 15 amino acids. CDR3 DNA: TGTCCTGGGAGCGCACGGGCCAGGGCTAATGAAAAACTGTTTTTT. Amino acids: CPGSARARANEKLFF.

This clonotype was seen repeatedly, ten times or more. This chain links TRBV12-3 or TRBV12-4 with TRBJ1-1; the D is unclear. Deletions cut 0 bases from V and 5 bases from J, with 13 bases between. The CDR3 has 15 residues. This CDR3 is CASSLAGPDGTEAFF. CDR3 in DNA: TGTGCCAGCAGTTTAGCTGGGCCCGACGGTACTGAAGCTTTCTTT.

The V call is TRBV18, the J call TRBJ2-5; 15 bases map to TRBD2. From germline, CDR1 is KGHSH and CDR2 LQKENI. The CDR3 totals 14 residues. Trimming took 6 bases from V and 4 from J; bases not matched to a gene: 0. The CDR3 protein is CASSGLAGGETQYF. The CDR3 DNA follows: TGTGCCAGCTCGGGACTAGCGGGAGGAGAGACCCAGTACTTC.

The V gene is TRBV3-1, the J gene TRBJ1-5, with D possibly being TRBD1 (5 bases). Trimming took off 4 bases at V and 2 bases at J, with 18 bases between the two ends. The CDR3 runs to 17 residues. Germline CDR1 LGHDT, CDR2 YNNKEL (reference sequence). CDR3 sequence: CASSPSVGGMGNQPQHF. For the CDR3, the DNA is TGTGCCAGCAGCCCTTCTGTCGGGGGAATGGGCAATCAGCCCCAGCATTTT.

This clonotype appeared many times. J is TRBJ1-1 and V is TRBV5-6, with TRBD1 identical over 7 bases. CDR3 length: 14 amino acids. After removal of 0 bases from V and 5 bases from J, the junction contained 4 bases not matched to a gene. Per the germline V gene, CDR1 is SGHDT and CDR2 is YYEEEE. CDR3 in DNA: TGTGCCAGCAGCTTGGGGGACAGTGAGACTGAAGCTTTCTTT. It is translated as CASSLGDSETEAFF. The variable domain in full, completed from reference TRBV5-6 and TRBJ1-1, reads DAGVTQSPTHLIKTRGQQVTLRCSPKSGHDTVSWYQQALGQGPQFIFQYYEEEERQRGNFPDRFSGHQFPNYSSELNVNALLLGDSALYLCASSLGDSETEAFFGQGTRLTVV.

The chain is built from TRBV29-1 and TRBJ1-1; D perhaps matches TRBD1 (5 bases). The CDR3 runs to 14 residues. Trimming cost V 3 bases and J 1 base, with 12 bases left between them. Germline V lookup: CDR1 SQVTM, CDR2 ANQGSEA. CDR3 protein: CSVEGRASNTEAFF. The CDR3 nucleotides are TGCAGCGTTGAGGGCAGGGCATCGAACACTGAAGCTTTCTTT.